Presented here are 22 T cell receptor beta chains from one specimen sequenced in a study of sequential checkpoint blockade in melanoma. The treatment is: randomized to nivolumab then ipilimumab (arm A) or the reverse (arm B). TCRdb's table, derived via immunoSEQ multiplex PCR, lists solely in-frame clones and lacks some. The sample holds around 16,000 clones; 85% to 95% are singletons and the top ten take 24%. The sequencing used CD8+ T cells sorted from blood (inferred from file names), collected from a patient given nivolumab and ipilimumab in sequence. The receptors come from a human donor with melanoma.

The rearrangement joins TRBV4-3 to TRBJ1-2; TRBD1 aligns across 7 bases. The V gene end was trimmed by 3 bases and the J gene end by 8 bases; junction bases not matched to a gene: 6. From germline, CDR1 is LGHNA and CDR2 YSLEER. The CDR3 spans 13 residues. The CDR3 is CASSHLQGHGYTF. In nucleotides, the CDR3 is TGCGCCAGCAGCCACCTACAGGGGCACGGCTACACCTTC.

The V and J genes are TRBV7-3 and TRBJ1-1, with 9 positions matching TRBD1. The CDR3 covers 14 residues. Germline CDR1 SGHTA, CDR2 FQGTGA. The junction had 6 bases not matched to a gene; V was cut back by 5 bases and J by 5 bases. The chain's CDR3 is CASSKTGTGTEAFF. The DNA of the CDR3 is TGTGCCAGCAGCAAAACCGGGACAGGGACTGAAGCTTTCTTT.

As DNA, the CDR3 is TGTGCCAGCAGCGTAGAGGTAGGGGGACCTGAAGCTTTCTTT. It yields the protein CASSVEVGGPEAFF. This rearrangement joins TRBV9 to TRBJ1-1, with D possibly being TRBD1 (6 bases). Trimming pared 0 bases from V and 6 bases from J, leaving 12 bases between. CDR3 length equals 14 residues. Germline lookup yields CDR1 SGDLS and CDR2 YYNGEE.

V is TRBV18 and J is TRBJ1-4; 8 nucleotides agree with TRBD1. Per germline, CDR1 KGHSH and CDR2 LQKENI. V dropped 3 bases and J dropped 2; count of bases not matched to a gene: 2. This CDR3 is built from 15 residues. The CDR3 sequence: CASSPRGLTNEKLFF. For the CDR3, the DNA is TGTGCCAGCTCACCCAGGGGGCTGACTAATGAAAAACTGTTTTTT.

The chain recombines TRBV27 with TRBJ2-7; the D gene is possibly TRBD1 (5 bases). Per germline, CDR1 MNHEY and CDR2 SMNVEV (reference sequence). The CDR3 totals 13 residues. Trimming took off 4 bases at V and 4 bases at J, with 11 bases between the two ends. The CDR3 region has the DNA TGTGCCAGCAGTTGGACATACCAATACGAGCAGTACTTC. Translation: CASSWTYQYEQYF.

The rearrangement uses TRBV27 and TRBJ2-7; D perhaps matches TRBD1 (5 bases). Germline V gene lookup returns CDR1 MNHEY and CDR2 SMNVEV (reference sequence). Deletions cut 3 bases from V and 6 bases from J, with 9 bases between. This CDR3 has 12 amino acids. In DNA, the CDR3 is TGTGCCAGCAGTTTTCAGGGAAGCGAGCAGTACTTC. This translates into CASSFQGSEQYF.

The chain links TRBV19 to TRBJ1-5, with D perhaps matching TRBD1 (5 bases). The CDR3 consists of 14 residues. The germline V and J ends were trimmed by 5 bases and 7 bases, with 15 bases remaining between them. Germline V CDR1 and CDR2: LNHDA, SQIVND (reference sequence). Written as DNA, the CDR3 is TGTGCCAGTAGTGTCCACAGGAGCCAGCAGCCCCAGCATTTT. It is translated as CASSVHRSQQPQHF.

This clone was detected once. The V gene is TRBV25-1, the J gene TRBJ1-1; 10 bases match TRBD1. Looked up from germline, CDR1 is MGHDK and CDR2 is SYGVNS. V dropped 5 bases and J dropped 1; count of bases not matched to a gene: 7. CDR3 length equals 16 residues. The CDR3 nucleotides read TGTGCCAGCAGTTCAATCCGGGACAGGGGGAACACTGAAGCTTTCTTT. It codes for CASSSIRDRGNTEAFF.

This chain uses TRBV30 with TRBJ1-2, with 11 bases fitting TRBD1. Trimming at V came to 3 bases and at J to 10 bases, leaving 7 bases not matched to a gene. Per the germline V gene, CDR1 is GTSNPN and CDR2 is SVGIG (reference sequence). This CDR3 region has 13 residues. The CDR3 nucleotides read TGTGCCTGGAGAAATGGGACAGGGGGTGACTACACCTTC. This encodes CAWRNGTGGDYTF.

This chain links TRBV27 with TRBJ1-3; 8 nucleotides agree with TRBD1. Trimming removed 3 bases from V and 0 bases from J; junction bases left unmatched: 1. CDR1 and CDR2 from the germline V gene are MNHEY and SMNVEV (reference sequence). This CDR3 has 15 amino acids. The CDR3 coding sequence is TGTGCCAGCAGTTTCGGACAGGGCTCTGGAAACACCATATATTTT. This encodes CASSFGQGSGNTIYF.

The J gene is TRBJ1-5, the V gene TRBV6-7; D is perhaps TRBD1 (6 bases). TRBV6-7 is flagged as an ORF with uncertain function. The germline V and J ends were trimmed by 0 bases and 6 bases, with 12 bases remaining between them. The CDR3 is made up of 15 amino acids. CDR3 nucleotide sequence: TGTGCCAGCAGTTACTCAGGCCAGGGGTTTCAGCCCCAGCATTTT. Translation gives CASSYSGQGFQPQHF.

This chain uses TRBV28 with TRBJ2-7, with 7 bases identical to TRBD1. Germline V gene data show CDR1 as MDHEN and CDR2 as SYDVKM. The V and J ends lost 6 bases and 1 base, in that order; junction bases with no gene match: 15. The CDR3 sequence is 17 residues long. The CDR3 nucleotides are TGTGCCAGCAGCCCCCTGCAATGGGACAGTACGTCCTACGAGCAGTACTTC. It encodes CASSPLQWDSTSYEQYF.

In DNA, the CDR3 is TGTGCCAGCAGTTCCAGACAGAACCTCTACGAGCAGTACTTC. It is translated as CASSSRQNLYEQYF. The J gene is TRBJ2-7, the V gene TRBV27; possibly TRBD1 for D (5 bases). Trimming pared 4 bases from V and 3 bases from J, leaving 13 bases between. The CDR3 extends over 14 amino acids. CDR1 and CDR2 from the germline V gene are MNHEY and SMNVEV (reference sequence).

The chain joins TRBV11-2 to TRBJ2-7; 10 positions match TRBD1. The V and J ends lost 3 bases and 2 bases, in that order; junction bases with no gene match: 1. The germline V gene has CDR1 SGHAT and CDR2 FQNNGV. This CDR3 contains 14 residues. CDR3 loop: CASSFGTGAYEQYV. The DNA for the CDR3 is TGTGCCAGCAGCTTTGGGACAGGGGCCTACGAGCAGTACGTC.

The rearrangement joins TRBV15 to TRBJ2-7; 9 bases are shared with TRBD1. The V segment lost 1 base and the J segment 1 base; nucleotides outside the gene matches: 8. Looked up from germline, CDR1 is LNHNV and CDR2 is YYDKDF (reference sequence). The CDR3 runs to 17 residues. The CDR3 region has the DNA TGTGCCACCAGCAGAGGGGGCCGGGACAGGGTTTCCTACGAGCAGTACGTC. Translated: CATSRGGRDRVSYEQYV.

The chain is built from TRBV2 and TRBJ1-3; D perhaps matches TRBD1 (5 bases). CDR3 size: 16 residues. CDR1 and CDR2 from the germline V gene are SNHLY and FYNNEI. Trimming took 4 bases from V and 2 from J, leaving 15 bases between them. CDR3 nucleotides: TGTGCCAGCAGTGGGGTCAGGGTAGAGGCTGGAAACACCATATATTTT. This sequence encodes CASSGVRVEAGNTIYF.

The chain links TRBV7-6 to TRBJ1-2, with 9 bases aligning to TRBD1. V lost 5 bases, J lost 7 bases, and 5 bases stayed unmatched. The CDR3 is 13 residues long. Germline values: CDR1 SGHVS, CDR2 FNYEAQ. The CDR3 DNA follows: TGTGCCAGCAGCCTAGGGACAGGGTTTGGCTACACCTTC. Amino acids: CASSLGTGFGYTF.

This clone was picked up one time. V usage is TRBV5-1 and J usage is TRBJ2-7; the match to TRBD2 covers 12 bases. This CDR3 contains 16 residues. Germline V gene sequence: CDR1 SGHRS, CDR2 YFSETQ. Unmatched junction bases numbered 6, after V lost 2 bases and J lost 3 bases. CDR3 region: CASSFSSGRADYEQYF. Written as DNA, the CDR3 is TGCGCCAGCAGCTTCTCTAGCGGGAGGGCGGACTACGAGCAGTACTTC.

This rearrangement joins TRBV9 to TRBJ2-5, with 10 bases identical to TRBD1. The J call may be mistaken, given a closer DNA end match to TRBJ2-7. Germline V gene sequence: CDR1 SGDLS, CDR2 YYNGEE. This CDR3 spans 15 amino acids. The CDR3 sequence is CASSADGTGVYEQYF. The CDR3 DNA is TGTGCCAGCAGCGCCGACGGGACAGGGGTCTACGAGCAGTACTTC.

The J gene is TRBJ1-1, the V gene TRBV28, with D perhaps TRBD1 (6 bases). The CDR3 runs to 16 residues. Germline CDR1 and CDR2: MDHEN and SYDVKM. The V gene lost 1 base and the J gene lost 3 bases, with 15 bases spanning the gap. CDR3 DNA sequence: TGTGCCAGCAGTTTATCAGGGGAAGGTTTGGACACTGAAGCTTTCTTT. It encodes CASSLSGEGLDTEAFF.

This sequence joins TRBV6-6 and TRBJ2-7, with a tentative D call TRBD2 (7 bases). The length of the CDR3 is 15 residues. V lost 2 bases and J 6 bases, leaving 17 bases between the germline ends. Germline CDR1 is MNHNY and CDR2 is SVGAGI (reference sequence). CDR3 DNA sequence: TGTGCCAGCAGTTACGGGGGGGGACAAGTTAGCGAGCAGTACTTC. Residues: CASSYGGGQVSEQYF.

V is TRBV28 and J is TRBJ2-7; possibly TRBD2 for D (5 bases). Germline V CDR1 and CDR2: MDHEN, SYDVKM. The CDR3 extends over 16 amino acids. The V end lost 5 bases, the J end lost 4 bases, and 21 bases lay between the germline ends. In DNA, the CDR3 is TGTGCCAGCAGTCCCGCGGGCAGCGCATTAAGTTACGAGCAGTACTTC. This sequence encodes CASSPAGSALSYEQYF.